A selection of T cell receptor beta chains follows, all from one sample in a study of cytotoxic CD8 clonotypes in ibrutinib-treated CLL. Clones were sequenced by immunoSEQ multiplex PCR, and TCRdb holds only the in-frame ones, with some missing. The table includes 130,000 or so clones, 70% to 90% detected once. The source material was PBMCs, sampled after 24 months of ibrutinib treatment. Receptors originate from a human donor with chronic lymphocytic leukemia. CDR3s include the opening cysteine and the closing phenylalanine or tryptophan. The D gene is left open where the match is weak. Size is stated for part of the rows, as once, few or many counts, or as a class when the clone is expanded.

j_call clone_size cdr3_length d_call v_call cdr3_aa cdr3_nt
TRBJ2-2 NA 15 NA TRBV28 CASRSSSPSTGELFF TGTGCCAGCAGGTCTAGCTCCCCCTCCACCGGGGAGCTGTTTTTT
TRBJ1-5 NA 14 NA TRBV27 CASSFEASNQPQHF TGTGCCAGCAGTTTTGAGGCGAGCAATCAGCCCCAGCATTTT
TRBJ1-1 NA 15 NA TRBV5-1 CASSFRGQTNTEAFF TGCGCCAGCAGCTTCAGAGGACAGACGAACACTGAAGCTTTCTTT
TRBJ1-5 NA 13 NA TRBV30 CACRGSLNQPQHF TGTGCCTGCCGGGGGTCTCTGAATCAGCCCCAGCATTTT
TRBJ2-7 NA 15 NA TRBV11-2 CASSLIRVGAYEQYF TGTGCCAGCAGCTTGATCAGGGTTGGAGCCTACGAGCAGTACTTC
TRBJ2-7 NA 15 TRBD1 TRBV28 CASSLQSETGAEQYF TGTGCCAGCAGTCTACAAAGCGAGACAGGGGCCGAGCAGTACTTC
TRBJ2-7 NA 15 TRBD2 TRBV27 CASSTLSGKANEQYF TGTGCCAGCAGCACCCTTAGCGGGAAGGCGAACGAGCAGTACTTC
TRBJ1-2 NA 15 NA TRBV28 CASMSTAGSNYGYTF TGTGCCAGCATGTCAACGGCAGGGAGTAACTATGGCTACACCTTC
TRBJ1-1 NA 13 NA TRBV29-1 CSVGRQMNTEAFF TGCAGCGTTGGTCGTCAAATGAACACTGAAGCTTTCTTT
TRBJ1-1 once 17 TRBD1 TRBV5-1 CASSLWGTGNMNTEAFF TGCGCCAGCAGCTTATGGGGGACAGGGAACATGAACACTGAAGCTTTCTTT
TRBJ2-5 NA 14 NA TRBV4-3 CASSQEASQETQYF TGCGCCAGCAGCCAAGAGGCCAGCCAAGAGACCCAGTACTTC
TRBJ1-6 NA 14 NA TRBV19 CASSITGYNSPLHF TGTGCCAGTAGTATAACAGGGTATAATTCACCCCTCCACTTT
TRBJ1-5 NA 17 TRBD1 TRBV13 CASSNTQGAPSNQPQHF TGTGCCAGCAGCAATACACAGGGGGCCCCTAGCAATCAGCCCCAGCATTTT
TRBJ2-7 NA 15 TRBD1 TRBV2 CASRVDGTGGNEQYF TGTGCCAGCAGGGTCGACGGGACAGGGGGCAACGAGCAGTACTTC
TRBJ1-1 NA 14 NA TRBV11-3 CASSLTGSQTEAFF TGTGCCAGCAGCCTCACAGGGAGCCAGACTGAAGCTTTCTTT
TRBJ2-7 NA 17 NA TRBV4-3 CASSQDLSGSNSYEQYF TGCGCCAGCAGCCAAGATCTATCCGGGAGTAACTCCTACGAGCAGTACTTC
TRBJ2-6 NA 15 NA TRBV30 CAWSNENSGANVLTF TGTGCCTGGAGTAACGAGAACTCTGGGGCCAACGTCCTGACTTTC
TRBJ2-2 NA 13 NA TRBV7-2 CASSPGQGGELFF TGTGCCAGCAGCCCTGGCCAAGGCGGGGAGCTGTTTTTT
TRBJ2-3 NA 16 TRBD2 TRBV2 CASGGVWFSSTDTQYF TGTGCCAGCGGGGGGGTATGGTTTTCTAGCACAGATACGCAGTATTTT
TRBJ2-5 NA 15 TRBD2 TRBV10-3 CAISEVLAGEETQYF TGTGCCATCAGTGAGGTACTAGCGGGAGAAGAGACCCAGTACTTC
TRBJ1-5 NA 14 NA TRBV27 CASSLRPRNQPQHF TGTGCCAGCAGTTTACGACCGCGCAATCAGCCCCAGCATTTT
TRBJ2-5 NA 13 NA TRBV11-2 CASSGGRVETQYF TGTGCCAGCAGCGGGGGGCGAGTAGAGACCCAGTACTTC
TRBJ1-2 once 15 NA TRBV28 CASTEGGQNNYGYTF TGTGCCAGCACCGAGGGGGGACAAAATAACTATGGCTACACCTTC
TRBJ2-7 NA 14 TRBD2 TRBV28 CASSLREGSYEQYF TGTGCCAGCAGTTTACGGGAGGGGTCCTACGAGCAGTACTTC
TRBJ2-1 once 16 TRBD1 TRBV7-8 CASSLRPGQANNEQFF TGTGCCAGCAGCTTAAGACCGGGACAGGCTAACAATGAGCAGTTCTTC
TRBJ2-7 NA 15 TRBD1 TRBV19 CATSRWSGGSYEQYF TGTGCCACCTCTCGTTGGTCAGGGGGCTCTTACGAGCAGTACTTC
TRBJ2-7 NA 14 NA TRBV7-2 CASSLDRGTYEQYF TGTGCCAGCAGCTTAGATCGGGGAACCTACGAGCAGTACTTC
TRBJ1-2 NA 13 NA TRBV30 CAREGRGSYGYTF TGTGCCCGGGAGGGGAGGGGCTCCTATGGCTACACCTTC
TRBJ2-2 NA 16 NA TRBV28 CASSLLGFGVAGELFF TGTGCCAGCAGTTTATTAGGTTTCGGGGTGGCCGGGGAGCTGTTTTTT
TRBJ1-6 NA 12 NA TRBV18 CASSLGDSPLHF TGTGCCAGCTCACTGGGGGATTCACCCCTCCACTTT
TRBJ1-5 NA 14 NA TRBV5-6 CASTQTPSNQPQHF TGTGCCAGCACCCAGACACCCAGCAATCAGCCCCAGCATTTT
TRBJ2-1 once 16 TRBD2 TRBV13 CASSSIGLAGTNEQFF TGTGCCAGCAGCTCAATTGGACTAGCGGGAACCAATGAGCAGTTCTTC
TRBJ1-2 NA 12 NA TRBV27 CASKGPNYGYTF TGTGCCAGCAAAGGGCCCAACTATGGCTACACCTTC
TRBJ2-7 NA 15 TRBD2 TRBV18 CASSPRSGGAGEQYF TGTGCCAGCTCACCAAGGAGCGGGGGAGCCGGCGAGCAGTACTTC
TRBJ2-5 NA 11 NA TRBV25-1 CASSGRGTQYF TGTGCCAGCAGTGGCAGGGGGACCCAGTACTTC
TRBJ2-3 NA 11 NA TRBV2 CASWKTNTQYF TGTGCCAGCTGGAAGACGAATACGCAGTATTTT
TRBJ2-3 NA 16 TRBD2 TRBV11-2 CASSPRTRPSTDTQYF TGTGCCAGCAGCCCAAGGACTAGACCAAGCACAGATACGCAGTATTTT
TRBJ1-4 NA 12 NA TRBV28 CASSFAWEKLFF TGTGCCAGCAGTTTCGCTTGGGAAAAACTGTTTTTT
TRBJ2-2 NA 18 NA TRBV21-1 CASSKGGAGVPNTGELFF TGTGCCAGCAGCAAAGGAGGGGCGGGGGTCCCCAACACCGGGGAGCTGTTTTTT
TRBJ2-3 NA 13 NA TRBV4-1 CASSQVETDTQYF TGCGCCAGCAGCCAAGTTGAGACAGATACGCAGTATTTT
TRBJ2-1 NA 17 TRBD2 TRBV7-8 CASSLSFLTSGRNEQFF TGTGCCAGCAGCCTCTCCTTTCTTACTAGCGGGAGAAATGAGCAGTTCTTC
TRBJ1-1 NA 12 NA TRBV30 CAWSGLFTEAFF TGTGCCTGGAGCGGACTGTTCACTGAAGCTTTCTTT
TRBJ2-7 NA 15 TRBD1 TRBV15 CATSRPGQGAGEQYF TGTGCCACCAGCAGGCCGGGACAGGGGGCTGGGGAGCAGTACTTC
TRBJ1-4 NA 15 NA TRBV5-1 CASSLEPSTAEKLFF TGCGCCAGCAGCTTGGAACCTTCCACGGCTGAAAAACTGTTTTTT
TRBJ1-6 few 14 TRBD1 TRBV5-4 CASSWDRGNSPLHF TGTGCCAGCAGCTGGGACAGGGGTAATTCACCCCTCCACTTT
TRBJ1-3 NA 15 TRBD1 TRBV6-1 CASSPGQGSGNTIYF TGTGCCAGCAGCCCCGGACAGGGCTCTGGAAACACCATATATTTT
TRBJ1-5 NA 14 NA TRBV9 CASSPDGPNQPQHF TGTGCCAGCAGCCCCGACGGGCCGAATCAGCCCCAGCATTTT
TRBJ2-3 NA 15 TRBD2 TRBV28 CASSWGGRRTDTQYF TGTGCCAGCTCATGGGGCGGGAGACGCACAGATACGCAGTATTTT
TRBJ1-1 NA 12 NA TRBV15 CATSGRTAEAFF TGTGCCACCAGCGGCCGGACAGCTGAAGCTTTCTTT
TRBJ2-3 NA 16 NA TRBV19 CASSPGQRRRTDTQYF TGTGCCAGTAGTCCCGGGCAGCGGCGTCGCACAGATACGCAGTATTTT
TRBJ2-2 NA 18 TRBD1 TRBV18 CASSPRTGKPLNIGELFF TGTGCCAGCTCACCGCGGACAGGGAAGCCTCTTAATATCGGGGAGCTGTTTTTT
TRBJ2-7 NA 15 TRBD2 TRBV4-2 CASSQDRTSGNEQYF TGTGCCAGCAGCCAAGATCGGACTAGCGGTAACGAGCAGTACTTC
TRBJ2-1 NA 16 TRBD1 TRBV28 CASSKAGTGIYNEQFF TGTGCCAGCAGTAAGGCCGGGACAGGGATTTACAATGAGCAGTTCTTC
TRBJ2-3 NA 15 NA TRBV11-2 CASSDQQGWQYTQYF TGTGCCAGCAGCGACCAGCAGGGTTGGCAGTATACGCAGTATTTT
TRBJ1-1 once 13 NA TRBV7-2 CASSLGGWVEAFF TGTGCCAGCAGCTTAGGGGGATGGGTTGAAGCTTTCTTT